A selection of T cell receptor beta chains follows, all from one sample in a study of blood T cell repertoires in COVID-19. Data came from immunoSEQ multiplex PCR; TCRdb stores just in-frame clones and leaves some out. Altogether about half a million clones are present, approximately 90% being singletons, with the ten largest covering around 7.9%. Sequenced input: PBMCs or T cells enriched from blood (not recorded which). These receptors all come from a woman aged 55-70 years who had recovered from COVID-19. Both conserved end residues are part of each CDR3. Fields, in order: V gene, D gene, J gene, CDR3 protein. D genes are given only for firm matches.

>TRBV7-2|.|TRBJ1-4
CASSPSWSLGGEKLFF
>TRBV5-6|.|TRBJ2-5
CASSLAGPETQYF
>TRBV5-1|TRBD2|TRBJ2-3
CASSLALAGTSTDTQYF
>TRBV27|TRBD1|TRBJ1-2
CASRQGAGGYTF
>TRBV5-1|.|TRBJ1-5
CASSPGTSINQPQHF
>TRBV5-1|.|TRBJ1-3
CASSFGGSSGNTIYF
>TRBV25-1|TRBD2|TRBJ2-7
CASSELAGDVEQYF
>TRBV24-1|.|TRBJ2-2
CATSDGPGNRGNGELFF
>TRBV5-1|.|TRBJ2-2
CASSLNRQLNTGELFF
>TRBV7-2|.|TRBJ1-1
CASSPWGTVNTEAFF
>TRBV11-3|TRBD1|TRBJ2-7
CASSSQGQGINEQYF
>TRBV13|TRBD2|TRBJ2-3
CASSLLAGSADTQYF
>TRBV6-2/TRBV6-3|TRBD2|TRBJ2-2
CASSRASSGGTGELFF
>TRBV24-1|TRBD1|TRBJ2-5
CATSDAGTGGAETQYF
>TRBV5-1|TRBD2|TRBJ2-7
CASSLAFPAGGSYEQYF
>TRBV18|.|TRBJ1-5
CASSGVGNQPQHF
>TRBV4-1|TRBD2|TRBJ2-3
CASSQEASGGASTQYF
>TRBV4-2|.|TRBJ2-2
CASSHLRPYAHGELFF
>TRBV5-6|.|TRBJ1-1
CASSLAGTNTEAFF
>TRBV6-6|TRBD1|TRBJ1-2
CASSRRDRDGYTF
>TRBV19|.|TRBJ2-3
CASSTRGEITDTQYF
>TRBV11-2|.|TRBJ1-5
CASSNRENQPQHF
>TRBV28|.|TRBJ1-1
CASSLGMGRTEAFF
>TRBV7-9|TRBD1|TRBJ1-2
CASSLGLGTGNYGYTF
>TRBV7-2|.|TRBJ1-1
CASSFTTGSGTEAFF
>TRBV5-6|TRBD1|TRBJ1-2
CASSETGTGGAHGYTF
>TRBV18|TRBD1|TRBJ1-1
CASSLSGTGNTEAFF
>TRBV2|.|TRBJ1-3
CASRTTGSGNTIYF